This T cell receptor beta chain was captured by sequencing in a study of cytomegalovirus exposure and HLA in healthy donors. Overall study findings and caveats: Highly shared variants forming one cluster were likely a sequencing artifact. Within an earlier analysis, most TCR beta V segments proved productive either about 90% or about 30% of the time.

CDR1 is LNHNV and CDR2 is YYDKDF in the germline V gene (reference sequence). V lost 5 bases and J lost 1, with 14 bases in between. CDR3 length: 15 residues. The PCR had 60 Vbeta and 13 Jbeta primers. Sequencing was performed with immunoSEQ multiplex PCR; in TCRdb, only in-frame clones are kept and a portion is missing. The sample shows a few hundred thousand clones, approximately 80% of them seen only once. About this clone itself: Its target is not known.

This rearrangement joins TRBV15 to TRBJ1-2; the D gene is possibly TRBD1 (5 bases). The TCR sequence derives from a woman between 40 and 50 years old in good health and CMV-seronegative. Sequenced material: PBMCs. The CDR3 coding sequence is TGTGCCACCAGCGGAGGGGTGACAGATAACTATGGCTACACCTTC. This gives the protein CATSGGVTDNYGYTF.